This T cell receptor beta chain emerged from a study of CD8 T cells in Susac syndrome. TEMRA cells were FACS-enriched and CD8+ and CD4+ T cells negatively isolated. The RNA input was roughly 0.45 to 1 ug, and it was reverse transcribed with random hexamers. Amplification of TCR beta CDR3 spanned 54 Vbeta and 13 Jbeta via immunoSEQ multiplex PCR. Via MiXCR, TCRdb re-called the immunoSEQ multiplex PCR reads, giving one row per CDR3 protein. The table records about 130,000 distinct CDR3 sequences, less than 95% of them present only once. This TCR came from a human donor with multiple sclerosis. The material sequenced was CD4+ T cells from PBMCs.

The CDR3 is CASSLAGSSGNTIYF. The CDR3 DNA sequence: TGTGCCAGCAGTTTGGCAGGGAGCTCTGGAAACACCATATATTTT. The chain combines TRBV27 with TRBJ1-3, with D possibly matching TRBD1 (5 bases). This CDR3 spans 15 amino acids. Germline loops: CDR1 MNHEY, CDR2 SMNVEV (reference sequence). V dropped 3 bases and J dropped 0 bases, with 9 bases sitting between them.